This is a list of T cell receptor beta chains from one sample in a study of STAT5B mutations in CD4+ large granular lymphocyte leukemia. Assay: immunoSEQ multiplex PCR; the TCRdb copy retains only in-frame clones and omits some. Of under 25,000 clones in the sample, roughly 78% were seen once. Sequencing was performed on CD4+ T cells from blood buffy coats. Receptors originate from a human donor in good health. The CDR3 runs from the conserved cysteine through the conserved F or W. The order of the fields is clone size, V gene, D gene, J gene, CDR3 protein, CDR3 DNA. D genes are given only for firm matches. Some rows have no size entry. The others give once, few or many, or a class for an expanded clone.

NA	TRBV6-1	NA	TRBJ1-3	CGTREWSGNTIYF	TGTGGAACCAGGGAGTGGTCTGGAAACACCATATATTTT
NA	TRBV11-1	NA	TRBJ1-1	CASSLGAGLAFF	TGTGCCAGCAGCTTAGGCGCGGGGTTGGCTTTCTTT
NA	TRBV7-3	NA	TRBJ1-1	CASSWDGGGSEAFF	TGTGCCAGCAGCTGGGACGGGGGGGGTAGTGAAGCTTTCTTT
NA	TRBV5-8	NA	TRBJ1-2	CASSLDTSNYGYTF	TGTGCCAGCAGCTTGGACACTTCTAACTATGGCTACACCTTC
NA	TRBV18	NA	TRBJ2-5	CASSPHPGETQYF	TGTGCCAGCTCACCACACCCTGGGGAGACCCAGTACTTC
NA	TRBV5-5	NA	TRBJ1-2	CASSSLDANYGYTF	TGTGCCAGCAGCTCCCTAGACGCTAACTATGGCTACACCTTC
few	TRBV27	NA	TRBJ1-6	CASNSGTGKFAPLHF	TGTGCCAGCAACTCCGGGACGGGGAAATTCGCACCCCTCCACTTT
once	TRBV28	NA	TRBJ2-2	CASSLGGVGPGELFF	TGTGCCAGCAGTTTAGGGGGTGTTGGCCCCGGGGAGCTGTTTTTT
NA	TRBV7-6	NA	TRBJ2-6	CASSSPTRGPSGANVLTF	TGTGCCAGCAGCTCCCCCACGCGAGGGCCTTCTGGGGCCAACGTCCTGACTTTC
NA	TRBV7-6	NA	TRBJ2-2	CASSPIQAGELFF	TGTGCCAGCAGCCCAATCCAGGCCGGGGAGCTGTTTTTT
NA	TRBV5-8	NA	TRBJ1-4	CASSLWEGRNEKLFF	TGTGCCAGCAGCTTATGGGAGGGGAGGAATGAAAAACTGTTTTTT
NA	TRBV4-1	TRBD2	TRBJ2-7	CASREAGGEGYEQYF	TGCGCCAGCCGGGAAGCGGGGGGAGAGGGTTACGAGCAGTACTTC
NA	TRBV5-1	NA	TRBJ1-4	CASSPSSYRDVVFNEKLFF	TGCGCCAGCAGCCCGTCCTCGTACAGGGATGTGGTCTTTAATGAAAAACTGTTTTTT
NA	TRBV19	TRBD1	TRBJ1-5	CASSIGGTALSASNKPQHF	TGTGCCAGTAGTATAGGTGGGACAGCTCTCTCGGCGTCAAATAAGCCCCAGCATTTT
few	TRBV29-1	TRBD1	TRBJ1-1	CSVEDGDSEAFF	TGCAGCGTTGAAGATGGGGACAGTGAAGCTTTCTTT
NA	TRBV18	NA	TRBJ1-6	CASAKGPNSPLHF	TGTGCCAGCGCTAAGGGTCCCAATTCACCCCTCCACTTT
NA	TRBV7-9	TRBD2	TRBJ2-1	CASSPWTSPNNEQFF	TGTGCCAGCAGCCCTTGGACTAGCCCCAACAATGAGCAGTTCTTC
NA	TRBV29-1	TRBD2	TRBJ2-7	CSVGGGPTEPAYEQYF	TGCAGCGTGGGGGGGGGACCGACGGAGCCAGCCTACGAGCAGTACTTC
NA	TRBV7-8	TRBD1	TRBJ1-4	CASSQGRTGRTNEKLFF	TGTGCCAGCAGCCAGGGAAGGACAGGTCGAACTAATGAAAAACTGTTTTTT
NA	TRBV18	NA	TRBJ1-3	CASSPAGANGNTIYF	TGTGCCAGCTCACCCGCCGGGGCAAACGGAAACACCATATATTTT
NA	TRBV18	NA	TRBJ1-2	CASSLQGTAYGYTF	TGTGCCAGCTCTTTGCAGGGGACGGCCTATGGCTACACCTTC
NA	TRBV7-9	NA	TRBJ2-4	CASSFSVLAKNIQYF	TGTGCCAGCAGCTTTAGCGTCCTAGCCAAAAACATTCAGTACTTC
NA	TRBV6-5	NA	TRBJ1-2	CASSADRSYTF	TGTGCCAGCAGTGCAGACAGGAGCTACACCTTC
NA	TRBV21-1	NA	TRBJ1-2	CASSKATRGHGYTF	TGTGCCAGCAGCAAAGCGACCAGGGGTCATGGCTACACCTTC
few	TRBV2	NA	TRBJ1-2	CASSEKFYGYTF	TGTGCCAGCAGCGAGAAATTCTATGGCTACACCTTC
NA	TRBV5-1	TRBD1	TRBJ2-1	CASSLGWGQGYNEQFF	TGCGCCAGCAGCTTGGGGTGGGGACAGGGCTACAATGAGCAGTTCTTC
once	TRBV7-8	TRBD1	TRBJ2-7	CASSLGDRGAYEQYF	TGTGCCAGCAGCTTAGGGGACAGGGGAGCCTACGAGCAGTACTTC
NA	TRBV18	NA	TRBJ1-4	CASSPRAGNEKLFF	TGTGCCAGCTCACCACGGGCCGGGAATGAAAAACTGTTTTTT
NA	TRBV7-2	TRBD2	TRBJ2-3	CASSPRTSLSTDTQYF	TGTGCCAGCAGCCCGCGGACTAGCCTTAGCACAGATACGCAGTATTTT
NA	TRBV5-1	NA	TRBJ2-7	CASSLGEAPGEQYF	TGCGCCAGCAGCTTGGGGGAAGCCCCGGGGGAGCAGTACTTC
NA	TRBV5-6	TRBD1	TRBJ1-2	CASTQDRVFRVDTF	TGTGCCAGCACCCAGGACAGGGTGTTTAGGGTTGACACCTTC
NA	TRBV7-6	NA	TRBJ1-5	CASSSDRTRHYSNQPQHF	TGTGCCAGCAGCTCCGACAGGACGAGACACTATAGCAATCAGCCCCAGCATTTT
NA	TRBV5-4	NA	TRBJ2-7	CASSLAVGSYEQYF	TGTGCCAGCAGCTTGGCCGTAGGGTCCTACGAGCAGTACTTC
few	TRBV2	TRBD2	TRBJ2-7	CASSERGGASYEQYF	TGTGCCAGCAGTGAACGGGGGGGAGCCTCCTACGAGCAGTACTTC
NA	TRBV7-2	NA	TRBJ2-7	CASSLEGRVYEQYF	TGTGCCAGCAGCTTAGAAGGCAGGGTCTACGAGCAGTACTTC
NA	TRBV2	TRBD1	TRBJ2-7	CASSVEDRAPYEQYF	TGTGCCAGCAGTGTGGAGGACAGGGCTCCCTACGAGCAGTACTTC
once	TRBV19	NA	TRBJ2-3	CASSIPGGLRDTQYF	TGTGCCAGTAGTATCCCGGGGGGCCTGAGAGATACGCAGTATTTT
NA	TRBV6-4	TRBD2	TRBJ2-1	CASSALAGGGDEQFF	TGTGCCAGCAGTGCCCTAGCGGGGGGGGGCGATGAGCAGTTCTTC
few	TRBV4-2	NA	TRBJ1-2	CASSQVSAGEANYGYTF	TGTGCCAGCAGCCAAGTTTCCGCAGGTGAAGCTAACTATGGCTACACCTTC
NA	TRBV9	TRBD1	TRBJ2-3	CASSVGWTGSTDTQYF	TGTGCCAGCAGCGTAGGGTGGACAGGGAGCACAGATACGCAGTATTTT
once	TRBV15	NA	TRBJ2-7	CATSRDRTIGTYEQYF	TGTGCCACCAGCAGAGATAGGACCATAGGTACCTACGAGCAGTACTTC
NA	TRBV5-1	TRBD2	TRBJ2-5	CASSLGGRQETQYF	TGCGCCAGCAGCTTGGGCGGGAGGCAAGAGACCCAGTACTTC